The 18 T cell receptor beta chains in this list originate from one sample, sequenced in a study of CD8 T cells in ankylosing spondylitis. MiXCR, run by TCRdb on the 5' RACE reads, gives a single entry per CDR3 protein. The sample shows 45,000 to 65,000 distinct CDR3 sequences, about 7% of them seen only once. Sequenced material: blood, either unsorted or a sorted T cell fraction (not recorded which). The receptors originated from a female donor with ankylosing spondylitis or in good health (not recorded which).

This clonotype has ten or more counts. The chain uses TRBV21-1 and TRBJ2-1; the DNA was not used to check the table's D call, TRBD1. TRBV21-1 is a listed pseudogene. CDR3 length equals 14 residues. This chain's CDR3 is CASSKSQGANEQFF. Written as DNA, the CDR3 is TGTGCCAGCAGCAAGTCTCAGGGGGCAAATGAGCAGTTCTTC.

This clonotype occurred many times. This chain joins TRBV5-1 and TRBJ1-4, with 9 nucleotides matching TRBD1. The CDR3 is 13 residues long. CDR1 is SGHRS and CDR2 is YFSETQ in the germline V gene. V gave up 6 bases and J gave up 8 bases; unmatched junction bases: 5. CDR3 amino acids: CASTTGQGEKLFF. CDR3 coding DNA: TGCGCCAGCACCACCGGACAGGGGGAAAAACTGTTTTTT.

Many counts were recorded for this clonotype. The CDR3, as DNA: TGTGCCAGCAGTACCGGGACTTATAACACCGGGGAGCTGTTTTTT. This codes for CASSTGTYNTGELFF. The chain carries TRBV12-3 or TRBV12-4 and TRBJ2-2; maybe TRBD2 (6 bases). Trimming cost V 5 bases and J 2 bases, with 12 bases left between them. This CDR3 has 15 residues.

V gene TRBV5-1 combines with J gene TRBJ2-3, with TRBD2 identical over 12 bases. Germline V gene lookup returns CDR1 SGHRS and CDR2 YFSETQ. The trim removed 4 bases at V and 5 bases at J, leaving 8 bases unmatched. The CDR3 runs to 16 residues. CDR3 loop: CASSLSSGGAGDTQYF. CDR3 sequence (DNA): TGCGCCAGCAGCCTTTCTAGCGGGGGGGCCGGAGATACGCAGTATTTT.

This clonotype showed up many times. The CDR3 DNA sequence: TGCGCCAGCATAGGATTGACAGGGGCTGGGGAAAAACTGTTTTTT. It specifies CASIGLTGAGEKLFF. The V call is TRBV4-1, the J call TRBJ1-4; 8 bases match TRBD1. Germline V gene sequence: CDR1 MGHRA, CDR2 YSYEKL. J gave up 8 bases and V 7 bases, and 12 bases lay outside the gene matches. This CDR3 contains 15 residues.

This clonotype was detected ten times or more. The gene calls are TRBV25-1 and TRBJ2-3, with a tentative D call TRBD2 (5 bases). Germline lookup yields CDR1 MGHDK and CDR2 SYGVNS. This CDR3 is built from 17 residues. Trimming took off 3 bases at V and 1 base at J, with 17 bases between the two ends. CDR3 sequence: CASSDREPRGGTDTQYF. CDR3 DNA: TGTGCCAGCAGTGATCGGGAACCTAGAGGAGGCACAGATACGCAGTATTTT.

This rearrangement joins TRBV6-4 to TRBJ2-3; no clear D. Looked up from germline, CDR1 is MRHNA and CDR2 is SNTAGT. The CDR3 extends over 14 amino acids. V dropped 4 bases and J dropped 1 base, with 9 bases sitting between them. Written as DNA, the CDR3 is TGTGCCAGCAGTGGACATCCGGGCACAGATACGCAGTATTTT. It specifies CASSGHPGTDTQYF.

This clonotype occurred many times. This sequence joins TRBV10-3 and TRBJ1-4, with 8 positions matching TRBD1. Germline-derived CDR1 and CDR2 are ENHRY and SYGVKD. The length of the CDR3 is 14 residues. J lost 7 bases, V lost 6 bases, and 7 bases had no gene match. The CDR3 region has the DNA TGTGCCATCAGCGGGTCAGGGGGCCGTGAAAAACTGTTTTTT. Translation: CAISGSGGREKLFF.

This clonotype was counted ten times or more. The chain couples TRBV5-4 to TRBJ2-7; TRBD2 matches at 7 bases. The germline CDR1 and CDR2 sequences are SGHNT and YYREEE (reference sequence). This CDR3 spans 13 amino acids. The ends lost 4 bases at V and 2 bases at J; junction bases unmatched: 3. Written as DNA, the CDR3 is TGTGCCAGCAGCCAAACTAGCGCCTACGAGCAGTACGTC. This codes for CASSQTSAYEQYV.

V is TRBV25-1 and J is TRBJ2-7; 9 nucleotides agree with TRBD2. This CDR3 has 18 residues. After removal of 6 bases from V and 3 bases from J, the junction contained 18 bases not matched to a gene. Germline V gives CDR1 MGHDK, CDR2 SYGVNS. This CDR3 reads CASSSGLSRGGEVYEQYV. CDR3 bases: TGTGCCAGCAGCTCCGGGCTTTCGCGCGGGGGGGAGGTCTACGAGCAGTACGTC.

This clonotype has at least ten counts. The V and J genes are TRBV5-1 and TRBJ2-2; weak D call: TRBD1 (5 bases). V lost 0 bases and J lost 0, with 9 bases in between. This CDR3 region has 16 residues. In germline, CDR1 is SGHRS, CDR2 YFSETQ. The CDR3 is CASSLGQFTNTGELFF. CDR3 bases: TGCGCCAGCAGCTTGGGACAGTTTACGAACACCGGGGAGCTGTTTTTT.

This clonotype came up many times. The V gene is TRBV6-5, the J gene TRBJ1-2; 7 bases map to TRBD1. The CDR3 covers 19 residues. Per the germline V gene, CDR1 is MNHEY and CDR2 is SVGAGI. The trim removed 1 base at V and 1 base at J, leaving 15 bases unmatched. The CDR3, as DNA: TGTGCCAGCAGTTACTACGGGAGATCCGGACAGGCTCTTAACTATGGCTACACCTTC. This encodes CASSYYGRSGQALNYGYTF.

At least ten counts were recorded for this clonotype. The CDR3 here is CASSRSQGLEANTGELFF. CDR3 nucleotides: TGCGCCAGCAGCCGCTCCCAAGGGCTTGAGGCGAACACCGGGGAGCTGTTTTTT. The V gene is TRBV4-1, the J gene TRBJ2-2; D is uncertain. The V end was cut by 4 bases, the J end by 0 bases, with 18 bases between. From germline, CDR1 is MGHRA and CDR2 YSYEKL. There are 18 residues in the CDR3.

This clonotype was seen repeatedly, ten times or more. The chain carries TRBV7-8 and TRBJ2-7; D call uncertain. The CDR3 loop spans 16 amino acids. Germline-derived CDR1 and CDR2 are SGHVS and FQNEAQ. V lost 3 bases to trimming and J lost 3 bases, with 18 bases between them. The CDR3 nucleotides read TGTGCCAGCAGCTTTCGGCGAATGGGCCTTGGCTACGAGCAGTACGTC. Translation: CASSFRRMGLGYEQYV.

This clonotype showed up many times. The chain combines TRBV18 with TRBJ1-1; D gene unclear. CDR1 and CDR2 (germline): KGHSH, LQKENI. CDR3 length equals 14 residues. Trimming stripped 4 bases from V and 1 base from J, with 10 bases between. In DNA form, the CDR3 reads TGTGCCAGCTCACTAGATACCGAGAACACTGAAGCTTTCTTT. Protein sequence: CASSLDTENTEAFF. Full variable domain (outside the CDR3, taken from reference TRBV18 and TRBJ1-1): NAGVMQNPRHLVRRRGQEARLRCSPMKGHSHVYWYRQLPEEGLKFMVYLQKENIIDESGMPKERFSAEFPKEGPSILRIQQVVRGDSAAYFCASSLDTENTEAFFGQGTRLTVV.

This clonotype was recorded many times. The chain carries TRBV20-1 and TRBJ1-6; D is unclear. Germline assignment: CDR1 DFQATT and CDR2 SNEGSKA (reference sequence). The CDR3 is 16 amino acids. V was pared by 2 bases and J by 3 bases, with 14 bases between. The CDR3 loop reads CSARLGFQDYNSPLHF. The CDR3 DNA is TGCAGTGCTAGACTGGGGTTTCAAGACTATAATTCACCCCTCCACTTT.

The CDR3 DNA reads as TGTGCCAGCAGCTTAGGAATAGGATCTCTGACAGATACGCAGTATTTT. Translated, it gives CASSLGIGSLTDTQYF. The chain is built from TRBV7-2 and TRBJ2-3; D unclear. The ends were cut back, 1 base at V and 3 bases at J, with 14 bases in the middle. Germline values: CDR1 SGHTA, CDR2 FQGNSA. The CDR3 covers 16 residues.

Many counts were recorded for this clonotype. This CDR3 reads CASSLRQNQEKLFF. The CDR3, as DNA: TGTGCCAGCAGCTTAAGGCAGAACCAGGAAAAACTGTTTTTT. The chain recombines TRBV13 with TRBJ1-4; D unresolved. V shed 2 bases and J shed 8 bases, with 12 bases lying between them. This CDR3 spans 14 amino acids. Per the germline V gene, CDR1 is PRHDT and CDR2 is FYEKMQ (reference sequence).